This T cell receptor (beta chain) came from a study of post-analysis software for immune sequencing data (dated by TCRdb to the mid-2010s). In the study overall: The recorded disease courses included relapsing-remitting, secondary progressive and progressive-relapsing multiple sclerosis, and some patients had no subtype annotation. A subset of samples was prepared in parallel using single-end sample barcoding, then pooled and co-amplified after Illumina adapter ligation. The multiple sclerosis patient repertoires were compared with 11 previously published healthy control repertoires from donors aged about 6 to 26 years. General study outcomes and caveats: A handful of TRBV segments, including TRBV5-6, TRBV5-1 and TRBV20-1, were significantly more frequent in patients than controls. The control group was slightly older than the multiple sclerosis patient group. Multiple sclerosis patients had significantly lower normalized Chao1 diversity than controls, a result that suggests substantial peripheral T-cell clonal expansion. When samples were clustered directly using the F measure, samples prepared in the same batch co-clustered strongly, which prompted a batch-effect correction.

Comments on this clonotype: Its antigen is currently not known. Base qualities are not provided; no much larger clone lies one nucleotide away.

The CDR3 runs 14 amino acids, cysteine and phenylalanine included. The retained sequence is limited to the CDR3, 42 bases, with the frame set at the first base. For CDR1 and CDR2, the germline V gene lists SQVTM and ANQGSEA. At the junction V is shortened by 6 bases and J by 0 bases; bases outside the gene matches: 4. Library construction relied on PCR. These reads were obtained on an Illumina HiSeq 2500. To reduce PCR and sequencing biases, unique molecular identifiers were built into the TCR beta cDNA libraries. Approximately 500,000 cDNA molecules were obtained for every 1 to 10 million input T cells, so each molecule roughly corresponded to one T cell. Patient libraries were prepared and sequenced with the same protocol used for the earlier healthy control dataset. Samples belonging to the same batch were prepared together, multiplexed and sequenced on a shared HiSeq lane. Per the authors' processing: MIGEC handled the raw barcoded reads, throwing out single-read molecular identifier groups before consensus assembly and CDR3 extraction. Clonotype tables were post-analysed with VDJtools, normalizing diversity by down-sampling all datasets to the smallest sample size. In repertoire overlap clustering, CDR3 amino acid sequences, but not nucleotide sequences, were matched to correct batch-related cross-sample contamination. The public sequencing data were trimmed at Q25 with fastp and processed into clonotypes with MiXCR by TCRdb, which kept only in-frame beta chains. Records with the same CDR3 protein are collapsed into one entry carrying the most frequent genes and DNA. The V and J calls reflect TCRdb's pipeline rather than the authors' work. For this sample there are roughly 670,000 distinct CDR3 sequences; around 64% appear just once. The ten top clones hold 11% of the sample.

TCR beta repertoires were profiled from peripheral blood of approximately 13 young patients with multiple sclerosis to demonstrate the VDJtools post-analysis software. The patients with multiple sclerosis were children and adolescents between roughly 6 and 15 years of age. In this chain, TRBV29-1 is recombined with TRBJ2-1, with 8 bases in between that match TRBD1. This clonotype was sampled from a girl aged 2 to 9 with multiple sclerosis. The specimen sequenced was blood. The CDR3 reads as follows: CSVAQGGSYNEQFF. The DNA reads as follows: TGCAGCGTGGCACAGGGGGGCTCCTACAATGAGCAGTTCTTC.